The source of this T cell receptor beta chain is a study of T-cell reconstitution after alpha-beta-depleted transplantation in children. A TCRbeta library incorporating unique molecular identifiers was prepared. One entry per CDR3 protein, called by TCRdb with MiXCR from the PCR reads. The sample holds about 20,000 distinct CDR3 sequences; approximately 13% are singletons and the top ten take over 30%. This clonotype was recorded at least ten times. Its antigen is undetermined. Study conclusions and caveats: Several hundred expanded graft clones reportedly were the source of alpha-beta T cells about two months after transplant. Surviving recipient T cells and thymic progenitors underlay high day-60 TCRbeta diversity in some patients.

The CDR3 runs to 14 residues. Per the germline V gene, CDR1 is SNHLY and CDR2 is FYNNEI. The germline V and J ends were trimmed by 3 bases and 5 bases, with 10 bases remaining between them. The receptor was isolated from a female patient aged 2-9 years who had a stem cell transplant for congenital amegakaryocytic thrombocytopenia, so the T cells may come from the graft donor. The sample consisted of PBMCs, mostly from graft donor cells, taken 60 days after TCRalphabeta/CD19-depleted stem cell transplant. The chain uses TRBV2 and TRBJ2-2; D is uncertain. CDR3 in DNA: TGTGCCAGCAGTGACGGTATCAGGACCGGGGAGCTGTTTTTT. It is translated as CASSDGIRTGELFF.